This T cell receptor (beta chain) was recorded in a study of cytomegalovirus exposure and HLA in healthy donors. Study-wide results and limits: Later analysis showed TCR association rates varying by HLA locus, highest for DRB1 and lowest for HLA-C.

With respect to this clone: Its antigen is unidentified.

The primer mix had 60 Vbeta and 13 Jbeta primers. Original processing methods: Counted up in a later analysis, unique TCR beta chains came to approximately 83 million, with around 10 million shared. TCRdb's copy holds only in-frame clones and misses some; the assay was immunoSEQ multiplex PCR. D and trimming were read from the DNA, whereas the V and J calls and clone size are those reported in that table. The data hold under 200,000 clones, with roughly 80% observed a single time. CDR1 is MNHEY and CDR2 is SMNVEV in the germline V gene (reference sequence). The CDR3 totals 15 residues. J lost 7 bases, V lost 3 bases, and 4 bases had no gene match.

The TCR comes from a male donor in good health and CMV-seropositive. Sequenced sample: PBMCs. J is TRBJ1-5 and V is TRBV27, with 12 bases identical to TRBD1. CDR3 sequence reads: CASSLGTGGGQPQHF. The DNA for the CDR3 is TGTGCCAGCAGTTTGGGGACAGGGGGCGGGCAGCCCCAGCATTTT.